This T cell receptor (beta chain) was captured in a study of radiotherapy plus CTLA-4 blockade in lung cancer. Turning to the study itself: Objective responses arose in approximately 17% of patients, and under 40% experienced disease control. Broader study findings: Blood-borne expansion of tumor-derived TCR clones followed radiotherapy plus ipilimumab.

Ipilimumab CTLA-4 blockade and focal radiation were given to patients with chemo-refractory metastatic non-small-cell lung cancer. Assay used: immunoSEQ multiplex PCR; TCRdb lists only in-frame clones, some missing. Of approximately 60,000 clones listed, about 80% were seen once; the top ten hold 3.5% to 4.5%. Looked up from germline, CDR1 is SGHTA and CDR2 is FQGNSA. V lost 2 bases and J lost 5, with 12 bases in between. This CDR3 has 14 residues. As regards this clone: The antigen is undetermined.

This TCR was recovered from a human donor with non-small cell lung cancer who had a complete response to radiotherapy plus ipilimumab. This chain links TRBV7-2 with TRBJ1-2; D might be TRBD1 (5 bases). The material sequenced was peripheral blood, taken from a patient treated with radiotherapy plus ipilimumab. The CDR3 loop is CASSLIGAGYGYTF. CDR3 in DNA: TGTGCCAGCAGCTTAATTGGGGCAGGGTATGGCTACACCTTC.